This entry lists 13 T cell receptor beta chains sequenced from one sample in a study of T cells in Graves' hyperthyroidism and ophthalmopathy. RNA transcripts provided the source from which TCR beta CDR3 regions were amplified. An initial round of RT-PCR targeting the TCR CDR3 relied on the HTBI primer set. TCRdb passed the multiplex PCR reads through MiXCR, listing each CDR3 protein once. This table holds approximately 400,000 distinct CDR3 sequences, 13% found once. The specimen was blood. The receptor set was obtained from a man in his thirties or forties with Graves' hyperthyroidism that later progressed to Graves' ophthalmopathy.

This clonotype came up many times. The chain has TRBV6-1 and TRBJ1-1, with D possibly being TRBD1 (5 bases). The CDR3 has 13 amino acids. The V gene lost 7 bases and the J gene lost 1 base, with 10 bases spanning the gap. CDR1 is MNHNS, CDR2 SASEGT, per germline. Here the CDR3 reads CASTLTENTEAFF. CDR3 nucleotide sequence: TGTGCCAGCACCTTGACAGAGAACACTGAAGCTTTCTTT.

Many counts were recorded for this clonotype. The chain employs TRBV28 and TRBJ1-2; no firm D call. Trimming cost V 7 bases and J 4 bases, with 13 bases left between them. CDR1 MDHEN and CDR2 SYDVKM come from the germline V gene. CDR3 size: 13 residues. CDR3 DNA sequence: TGTGCCAGCACCAAAGGTCTAACCTATGGCTACACCTTC. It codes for CASTKGLTYGYTF.

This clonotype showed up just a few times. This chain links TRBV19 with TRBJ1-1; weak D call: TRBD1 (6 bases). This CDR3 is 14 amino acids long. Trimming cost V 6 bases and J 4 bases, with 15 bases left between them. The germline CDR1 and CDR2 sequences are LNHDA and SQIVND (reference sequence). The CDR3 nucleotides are TGTGCCAGTAGCGTCGGGACACCCGGCACTGAAGCTTTCTTT. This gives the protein CASSVGTPGTEAFF.

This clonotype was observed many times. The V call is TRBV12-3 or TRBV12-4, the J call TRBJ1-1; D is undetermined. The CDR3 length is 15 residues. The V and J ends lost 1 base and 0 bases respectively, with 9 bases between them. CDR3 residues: CASSLGSGVNTEAFF. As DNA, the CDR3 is TGTGCCAGCAGTTTAGGGTCAGGAGTGAACACTGAAGCTTTCTTT.

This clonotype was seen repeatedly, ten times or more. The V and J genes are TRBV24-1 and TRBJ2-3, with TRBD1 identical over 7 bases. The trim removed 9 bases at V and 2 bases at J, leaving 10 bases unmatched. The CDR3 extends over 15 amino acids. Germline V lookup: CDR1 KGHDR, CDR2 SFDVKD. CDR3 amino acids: CATEPGTVDTDTQYF. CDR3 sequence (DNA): TGTGCCACCGAGCCCGGGACAGTTGACACAGATACGCAGTATTTT.

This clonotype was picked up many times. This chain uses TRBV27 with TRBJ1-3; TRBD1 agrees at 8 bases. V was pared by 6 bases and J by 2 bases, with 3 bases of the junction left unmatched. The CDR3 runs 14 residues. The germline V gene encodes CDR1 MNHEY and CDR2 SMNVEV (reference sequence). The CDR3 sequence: CASRPQGAGNTIYF. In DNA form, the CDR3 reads TGTGCCAGCAGACCACAGGGGGCTGGAAACACCATATATTTT.

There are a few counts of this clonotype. CDR3 region: CASSYPTGVGGYTF. CDR3 nucleotides: TGTGCCAGCAGTTACCCGACAGGGGTAGGTGGCTACACCTTC. The J gene is TRBJ1-2, the V gene TRBV6-2 or TRBV6-3; TRBD1 agrees at 8 bases. The V gene end was trimmed by 2 bases and the J gene end by 7 bases; junction bases not matched to a gene: 6. The germline CDR1 and CDR2 sequences are MNHEY and SVGEGT. CDR3 length: 14 residues.

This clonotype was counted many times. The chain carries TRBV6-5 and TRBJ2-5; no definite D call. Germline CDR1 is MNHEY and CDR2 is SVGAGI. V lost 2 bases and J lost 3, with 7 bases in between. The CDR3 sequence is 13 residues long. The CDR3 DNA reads TGTGCCAGCAGTTACGGACCTGAAGAGACCCAGTACTTC. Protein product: CASSYGPEETQYF.

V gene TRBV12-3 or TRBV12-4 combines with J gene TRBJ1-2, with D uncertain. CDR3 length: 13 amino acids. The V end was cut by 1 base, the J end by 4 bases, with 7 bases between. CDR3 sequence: CASSLGLIYGYTF. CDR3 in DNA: TGTGCCAGCAGTTTAGGGCTGATCTATGGCTACACCTTC.

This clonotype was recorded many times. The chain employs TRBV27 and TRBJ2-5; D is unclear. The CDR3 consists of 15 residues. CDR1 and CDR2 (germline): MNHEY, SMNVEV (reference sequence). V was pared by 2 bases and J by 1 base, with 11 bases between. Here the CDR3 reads CASSLPIAVQETQYF. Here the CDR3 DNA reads TGTGCCAGCAGTTTACCCATAGCTGTCCAAGAGACCCAGTACTTC.

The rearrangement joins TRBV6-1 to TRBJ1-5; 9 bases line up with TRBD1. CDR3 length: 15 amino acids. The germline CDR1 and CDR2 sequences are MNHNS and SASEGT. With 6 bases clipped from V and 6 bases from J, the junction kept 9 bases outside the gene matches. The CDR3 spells CASRRDRVPIQPQHF. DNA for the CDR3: TGTGCCAGCAGACGGGACAGGGTCCCAATTCAGCCCCAGCATTTT.

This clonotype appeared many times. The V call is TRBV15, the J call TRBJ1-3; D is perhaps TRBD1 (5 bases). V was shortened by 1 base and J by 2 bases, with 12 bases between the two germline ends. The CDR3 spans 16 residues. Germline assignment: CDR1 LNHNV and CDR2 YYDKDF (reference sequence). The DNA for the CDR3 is TGTGCCACCAGCAGAGGAGGGCCAGGGACTGGAAACACCATATATTTT. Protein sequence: CATSRGGPGTGNTIYF.

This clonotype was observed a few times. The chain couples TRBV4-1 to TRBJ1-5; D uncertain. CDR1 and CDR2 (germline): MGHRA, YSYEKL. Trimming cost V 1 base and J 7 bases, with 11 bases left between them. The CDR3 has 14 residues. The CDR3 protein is CASSQVPVVQPQHF. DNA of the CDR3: TGCGCCAGCAGCCAAGTTCCGGTCGTCCAGCCCCAGCATTTT.